The T cell receptor beta chain under discussion was sequenced for a study of blood T cell repertoires in COVID-19. The repertoire was sequenced with immunoSEQ multiplex PCR; TCRdb's copy has only in-frame clones and lacks some. The table lists fewer than 250,000 clones, around 87% of them singletons. This CDR3 region has 16 residues. Losses at the gene ends were 4 bases for V and 0 bases for J; bases not matched to a gene: 9. Germline CDR1 and CDR2: SGHKS and YYEKEE (reference sequence). The sequenced sample was PBMCs or T cells enriched from blood (not recorded which). The V and J genes are TRBV5-5 and TRBJ2-7; 8 bases map to TRBD1. This sequence was found in a woman between 40 and 50 years old in a cohort exposed to, infected with or recovered from COVID-19 (not recorded which). CDR3 in amino acids: CASSPGQGILSYEQYF. As DNA, the CDR3 is TGTGCCAGCAGCCCAGGACAGGGCATCCTCTCCTACGAGCAGTACTTC.